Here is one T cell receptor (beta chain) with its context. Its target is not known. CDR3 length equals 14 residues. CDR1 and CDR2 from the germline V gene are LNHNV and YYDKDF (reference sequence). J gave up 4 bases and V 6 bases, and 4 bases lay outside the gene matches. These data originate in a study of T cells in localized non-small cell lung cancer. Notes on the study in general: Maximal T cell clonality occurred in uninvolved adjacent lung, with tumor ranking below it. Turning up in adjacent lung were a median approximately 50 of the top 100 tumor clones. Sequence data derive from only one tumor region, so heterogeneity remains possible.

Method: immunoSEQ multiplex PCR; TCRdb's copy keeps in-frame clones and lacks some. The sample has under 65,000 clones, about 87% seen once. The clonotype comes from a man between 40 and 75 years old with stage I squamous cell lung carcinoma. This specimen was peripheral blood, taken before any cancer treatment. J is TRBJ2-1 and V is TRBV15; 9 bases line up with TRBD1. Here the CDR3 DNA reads TGTGCCACCAGTAAAGGGACAGGGTACAATGAGCAGTTCTTC. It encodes CATSKGTGYNEQFF.